Sequencing of this T cell receptor (beta chain) was carried out in a study of monozygotic twins with inflammatory bowel disease. General observations from the study: IBD patients shared fewer clonotypes with other individuals than healthy twins, especially patients with disease activity signs.

On this clonotype itself: Its cognate antigen is unknown.

Following a re-call of the 5' RACE reads, TCRdb has one entry per CDR3 protein and lacks DNA. In all, the sample yields a few hundred thousand distinct CDR3 sequences. The CDR3 length is 15 residues. The germline CDR1 and CDR2 sequences are SGHRS and YFSETQ. Sequencing used blood. This chain connects TRBV5-1 to TRBJ2-5; TCRdb designates TRBD2, a call that cannot be tested without DNA. The sequence was collected from a human donor with ulcerative colitis or Crohn's disease, or a healthy co-twin of an affected twin (not recorded which). Here the CDR3 reads CASSLGTSTQETQYF.